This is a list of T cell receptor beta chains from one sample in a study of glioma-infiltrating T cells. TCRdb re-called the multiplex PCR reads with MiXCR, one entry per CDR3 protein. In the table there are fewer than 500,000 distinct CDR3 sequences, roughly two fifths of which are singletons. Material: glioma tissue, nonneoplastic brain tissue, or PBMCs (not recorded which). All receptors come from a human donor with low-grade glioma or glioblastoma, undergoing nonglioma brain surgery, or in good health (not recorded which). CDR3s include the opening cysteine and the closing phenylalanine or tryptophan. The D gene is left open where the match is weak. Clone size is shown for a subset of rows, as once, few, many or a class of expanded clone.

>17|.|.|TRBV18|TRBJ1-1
CASSPTTYGDFGTEAFF
TGTGCCAGCTCACCTACCACCTACGGGGACTTTGGCACTGAAGCTTTCTTT
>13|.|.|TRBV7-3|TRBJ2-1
CASSLTRLNGQFF
TGTGCCAGCAGCTTAACGCGTTTGAATGGGCAGTTCTTC
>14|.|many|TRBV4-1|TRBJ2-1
CASSQGSLIDEQFF
TGCGCCAGCAGCCAAGGGTCGTTAATCGATGAGCAGTTCTTC
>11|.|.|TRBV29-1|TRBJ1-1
CSVGLPTEAFF
TGCAGCGTTGGACTTCCGACTGAAGCTTTCTTT
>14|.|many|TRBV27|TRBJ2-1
CASSLVQGNNEQFF
TGTGCCAGCAGTTTAGTACAGGGAAACAATGAGCAGTTCTTC
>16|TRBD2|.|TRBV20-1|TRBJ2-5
CSARDRSGLADETHYF
TGCAGTGCTAGAGATAGGTCGGGACTAGCTGATGAGACCCATTACTTC
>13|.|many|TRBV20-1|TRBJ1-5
CSAAVGVNQPQHF
TGCAGTGCTGCCGTAGGAGTCAATCAGCCCCAGCATTTT
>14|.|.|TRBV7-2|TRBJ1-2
CASRRTVFNYGYTF
TGTGCCAGCAGACGGACAGTATTTAACTATGGCTACACCTTC
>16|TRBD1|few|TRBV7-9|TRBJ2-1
CASSSTGTGRNNEQFF
TGTGCCAGCAGCTCCACCGGGACAGGGAGAAACAATGAGCAGTTCTTC
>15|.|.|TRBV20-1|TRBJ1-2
CSARVGGGRGYGYTF
TGCAGTGCTAGAGTTGGAGGTGGCAGGGGCTATGGCTACACCTTC
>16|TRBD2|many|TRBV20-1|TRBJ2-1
CSATPLLAGGDNEQFF
TGCAGTGCCACACCTCTACTAGCGGGAGGGGACAATGAGCAGTTCTTC
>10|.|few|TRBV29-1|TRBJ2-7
CSVGDYEQYF
TGCAGCGTGGGGGACTACGAGCAGTACTTC
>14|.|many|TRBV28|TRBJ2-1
CASSLGGMGNEQFF
TGTGCCAGCAGTTTGGGCGGGATGGGCAATGAGCAGTTCTTC
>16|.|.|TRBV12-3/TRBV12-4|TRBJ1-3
CASGAWTVGSGNTIYF
TGTGCCAGCGGCGCTTGGACTGTCGGCTCTGGAAACACCATATATTTT
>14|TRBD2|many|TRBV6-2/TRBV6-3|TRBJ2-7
CASHTSGIYYEQYF
TGTGCCAGCCACACTAGCGGGATTTATTACGAGCAGTACTTC
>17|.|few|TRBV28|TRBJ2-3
CASSLITWVTGTDTQYF
TGTGCCAGCAGTTTAATTACCTGGGTCACCGGCACAGATACGCAGTATTTT
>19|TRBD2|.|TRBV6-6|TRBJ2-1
CASSYAPLWSGRAGNEQLF
TGTGCCAGCAGTTATGCCCCCCTCTGGAGCGGGAGGGCGGGCAATGAGCAGTTGTTC
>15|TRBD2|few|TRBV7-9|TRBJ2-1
CASSPLAVFYNEQFF
TGTGCCAGCAGCCCACTAGCGGTATTCTACAATGAGCAGTTCTTC
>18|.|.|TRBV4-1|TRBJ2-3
CASSQDWMRDIISPTQYF
TGCGCCAGCAGCCAAGATTGGATGAGGGACATTATATCCCCTACGCAGTATTTT
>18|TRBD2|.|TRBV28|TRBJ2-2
CASSLPTSGSPNTGELFF
TGTGCCAGCAGTCTACCGACTAGCGGGAGCCCCAACACCGGGGAGCTGTTTTTT
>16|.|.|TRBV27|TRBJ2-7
CASSSWVHGAPYEQYF
TGTGCCAGCAGTTCCTGGGTCCACGGGGCCCCCTACGAGCAGTACTTC
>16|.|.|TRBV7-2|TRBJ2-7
CASSFFSGTASYEQYF
TGTGCCAGCAGCTTCTTCTCGGGCACCGCCTCCTACGAGCAGTACTTC
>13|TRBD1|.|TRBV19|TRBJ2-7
CASSSQGVGEQYF
TGTGCCAGTAGCTCCCAGGGGGTGGGCGAGCAGTACTTC
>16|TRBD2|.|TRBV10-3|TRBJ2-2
CAISEWTSRNTGELFF
TGTGCCATCAGTGAGTGGACTAGCAGAAACACCGGGGAGCTGTTTTTT
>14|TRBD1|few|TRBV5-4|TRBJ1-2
CASSWDRRNYGYTF
TGTGCCAGCAGCTGGGACAGACGTAACTATGGCTACACCTTC
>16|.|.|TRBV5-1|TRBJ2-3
CASSIGTSPPTDTQYF
TGCGCCAGCAGCATTGGGACCTCTCCCCCGACAGATACGCAGTATTTT
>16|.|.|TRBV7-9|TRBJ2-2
CASSFHKNRYTGELFF
TGTGCCAGCAGCTTTCATAAGAACAGATACACCGGGGAGCTGTTTTTT
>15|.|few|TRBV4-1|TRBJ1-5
CASPNKGGVNQPQHF
TGCGCCAGCCCCAATAAAGGTGGAGTTAATCAGCCCCAGCATTTT
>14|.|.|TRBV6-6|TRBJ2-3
CASALGLGADTQYF
TGTGCCAGCGCTCTTGGACTGGGGGCAGATACGCAGTATTTT
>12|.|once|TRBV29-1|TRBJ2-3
CSVETGTDTQYF
TGCAGCGTTGAAACTGGGACAGATACGCAGTATTTT